These 21 T cell receptor beta chains were all obtained from the same sample, sequenced in a study of cytomegalovirus exposure and HLA in healthy donors (dated by TCRdb to 2015 to 2018). Preparation of the library involved the immunoSEQ multiplex PCR assay. For the multiplex PCR, a mixture combining 60 forward primers for TCR Vbeta segments and 13 reverse primers for TCR Jbeta segments was used. TCRdb holds this immuneACCESS table with in-frame rearrangements only. Some clones are missing; in checked studies, unresolved V genes explain under half, and the rest has no known cause. Within this sample are 240,000 or so clones, with about 80% of them counted one time only. 4.5% to 6% of the sample belongs to the ten largest clones. The sample consisted of PBMCs. These receptors all stem from a woman in her thirties or forties in good health and CMV-seropositive.

The genes are TRBV5-1 and TRBJ2-5, with TRBD2 matching 7 bases. CDR3 length: 15 amino acids. CDR1 is SGHRS, CDR2 YFSETQ, per germline. V trimming: 3 bases; J trimming: 1 base; junction bases outside the gene matches: 6. The CDR3 protein is CASSYGLEIQETQYF. In DNA form, the CDR3 reads TGCGCCAGCAGCTACGGACTAGAGATCCAAGAGACCCAGTACTTC.

The chain recombines TRBV18 with TRBJ2-5; D ambiguous. Germline assignment: CDR1 KGHSH and CDR2 LQKENI. This CDR3 has 11 amino acids. V shed 4 bases and J shed 9 bases, with 9 bases lying between them. The CDR3 reads CASSLVEAQYF. The CDR3 DNA sequence: TGTGCCAGCTCACTTGTCGAGGCCCAGTACTTC.

The CDR3: CASSLLGTGVGGYTF. The CDR3 bases are TGTGCCAGCAGTTTATTAGGGACAGGAGTCGGTGGCTACACCTTC. This sequence joins TRBV27 and TRBJ1-2; 8 bases fit TRBD1. V shed 1 base and J 7 bases; nucleotides not matched to a gene: 8. The CDR3 runs 15 residues. Per germline, CDR1 MNHEY and CDR2 SMNVEV (reference sequence).

This chain links TRBV7-2 with TRBJ2-1; D is unresolved. Germline loops: CDR1 SGHTA, CDR2 FQGNSA. V was shortened by 5 bases and J by 0 bases, with 11 bases between the two germline ends. The CDR3 is 15 residues long. The CDR3: CASSTDMSSYNEQFF. The CDR3 nucleotides are TGTGCCAGCAGCACCGACATGAGCTCCTACAATGAGCAGTTCTTC.

V and J are TRBV4-1 and TRBJ2-7, with D unresolved. V shed 0 bases and J shed 2 bases, with 11 bases lying between them. Germline loops: CDR1 MGHRA, CDR2 YSYEKL. The CDR3 has 15 residues. As DNA, the CDR3 is TGCGCCAGCAGCCAAGACCAGGTTGGGCCCTACGAGCAGTACTTC. It codes for CASSQDQVGPYEQYF.

This clone appeared a few times. The chain carries TRBV7-2 and TRBJ2-3; D is ambiguous. This CDR3 contains 19 residues. CDR1 is SGHTA, CDR2 FQGNSA, per germline. The V and J ends lost 7 bases and 4 bases respectively, with 30 bases between them. DNA for the CDR3: TGTGCCAGCAAATCAACTTCCATTACCCTGGGCCGAGCCGCAGATACGCAGTATTTT. Amino acid sequence: CASKSTSITLGRAADTQYF.

This chain uses TRBV30 with TRBJ1-3; D not resolved. This CDR3 contains 12 residues. Looked up from germline, CDR1 is GTSNPN and CDR2 is SVGIG (reference sequence). Trimming left V 2 bases short and J 4 bases short, with 6 bases between. CDR3 DNA sequence: TGTGCCTGGAGTTTACAGGGAAACACCATATATTTT. It yields the protein CAWSLQGNTIYF.

The chain employs TRBV14 and TRBJ2-2, with TRBD2 as a possible D gene (6 bases). V was pared by 0 bases and J by 6 bases, with 20 bases between. The CDR3 contains 18 residues. Germline V gene sequence: CDR1 SGHDN, CDR2 FVKESK. The chain's CDR3 is CASSQEGRRRIAAGELFF. CDR3 coding DNA: TGTGCCAGCAGCCAAGAAGGGAGAAGGAGGATAGCGGCCGGGGAGCTGTTTTTT. The variable domain in full, completed from reference TRBV14 and TRBJ2-2, reads EAGVTQFPSHSVIEKGQTVTLRCDPISGHDNLYWYRRVMGKEIKFLLHFVKESKQDESGMPNNRFLAERTGGTYSTLKVQPAELEDSGVYFCASSQEGRRRIAAGELFFGEGSRLTVL.

The V call is TRBV10-3, the J call TRBJ2-1; 10 nucleotides line up with TRBD2. This CDR3 region has 14 residues. Germline CDR1 and CDR2: ENHRY and SYGVKD. V was pared by 7 bases and J by 2 bases, with 2 bases of the junction left unmatched. The CDR3 DNA follows: TGTGCCATCAAGCGGGAGGGGACCTACAATGAGCAGTTCTTC. Translated: CAIKREGTYNEQFF.

To note about this clone: Distinct nucleotide sequences in the sample also encode this CDR3. The V gene is TRBV30, the J gene TRBJ1-2; tentatively, D is TRBD1 (5 bases). V was clipped by 1 base and J by 5 bases, with 8 bases between them. Per germline, CDR1 GTSNPN and CDR2 SVGIG (reference sequence). This CDR3 contains 12 residues. CDR3 in amino acids: CAWSGGGYGYTF. In DNA, the CDR3 is TGTGCCTGGAGTGGGGGGGGGTATGGCTACACCTTC.

This rearrangement joins TRBV5-1 to TRBJ2-3, with 10 bases identical to TRBD2. The V segment lost 0 bases and the J segment 5 bases; nucleotides outside the gene matches: 6. CDR1 is SGHRS, CDR2 YFSETQ, per germline. CDR3 size: 16 residues. DNA for the CDR3: TGCGCCAGCAGCTTGGTCCTAGCGGGAGTGGAAGATACGCAGTATTTT. Translation gives CASSLVLAGVEDTQYF.

This clone has only a few counts. The chain recombines TRBV30 with TRBJ2-7; perhaps TRBD1 as D (5 bases). Trimming left V 2 bases short and J 9 bases short, with 11 bases between. Germline assignment: CDR1 GTSNPN and CDR2 SVGIG (reference sequence). This CDR3 spans 11 amino acids. CDR3 protein: CAWSYGAGQYF. As DNA, the CDR3 is TGTGCCTGGAGTTATGGGGCCGGGCAGTACTTC.

This rearrangement joins TRBV7-2 to TRBJ2-1; 12 bases align to TRBD2. With V trimmed by 1 base and J by 3 bases, 7 bases remained unmatched. Germline lookup yields CDR1 SGHTA and CDR2 FQGNSA. The CDR3 contains 18 residues. The CDR3, as DNA: TGTGCCAGCAGCTTAGGGCTAGCGGGAGGGAGTAACTACAATGAGCAGTTCTTC. Amino acids: CASSLGLAGGSNYNEQFF.

The chain is built from TRBV5-1 and TRBJ2-7; 12 positions match TRBD1. Germline CDR1 is SGHRS and CDR2 is YFSETQ. The ends lost 4 bases at V and 5 bases at J; junction bases unmatched: 10. The CDR3 spans 16 residues. The CDR3 protein is CASSLSRDRGLNEQYF. In nucleotides, the CDR3 is TGCGCCAGCAGCCTAAGCCGGGACAGGGGGCTCAACGAGCAGTACTTC. Based on the CDR3 plus reference TRBV5-1 and TRBJ2-7, the full variable domain is KAGVTQTPRYLIKTRGQQVTLSCSPISGHRSVSWYQQTPGQGLQFLFEYFSETQRNKGNFPGRFSGRQFSNSRSEMNVSTLELGDSALYLCASSLSRDRGLNEQYFGPGTRLTVT.

This chain links TRBV5-6 with TRBJ1-3, with 7 bases fitting TRBD1. The V gene's germline CDR1 is SGHDT and CDR2 YYEEEE. The CDR3 covers 18 residues. Trimming removed 2 bases from V and 2 bases from J; junction bases left unmatched: 13. DNA for the CDR3: TGTGCCAGCAGCTTCTCGGGACAGATTTTTGACGCTGGAAACACCATATATTTT. This encodes CASSFSGQIFDAGNTIYF.

The J gene is TRBJ1-2, the V gene TRBV4-1, with no clear D. The CDR3 is made up of 17 amino acids. The ends were cut back, 2 bases at V and 0 bases at J, with 16 bases in the middle. Germline V CDR1 and CDR2: MGHRA, YSYEKL. CDR3: CASSQINFLGPNYGYTF. For the CDR3, the DNA is TGCGCCAGCAGCCAAATCAATTTCCTGGGCCCTAACTATGGCTACACCTTC.

The genes are TRBV4-1 and TRBJ1-2, with unresolved D. The germline gives CDR1 MGHRA, CDR2 YSYEKL. The V and J ends lost 2 bases and 8 bases respectively, with 15 bases between them. The CDR3 is 14 residues long. CDR3 amino acids: CASSQPPQNRGYTF. The CDR3 DNA reads TGCGCCAGCAGCCAACCCCCGCAAAATCGGGGCTACACCTTC.

This rearrangement joins TRBV4-3 to TRBJ1-5; D remains ambiguous. CDR1 and CDR2 from the germline V gene are LGHNA and YSLEER. V was cut by 0 bases and J by 4 bases, with 7 bases left in between. CDR3 length: 14 amino acids. CDR3 sequence: CASSQETENQPQHF. CDR3 coding DNA: TGCGCCAGCAGCCAAGAAACGGAGAATCAGCCCCAGCATTTT.

This clone has only a few counts. This chain's CDR3 is CASSIRVSGGTDTQYF. CDR3 DNA: TGTGCCAGTAGTATACGGGTCAGCGGTGGCACAGATACGCAGTATTTT. The rearrangement links TRBV19 to TRBJ2-3; TRBD2 is a possible D gene (5 bases). Trimming cost V 2 bases and J 1 base, with 13 bases left between them. CDR3 length: 16 amino acids. Germline values: CDR1 LNHDA, CDR2 SQIVND (reference sequence).

V and J are TRBV7-2 and TRBJ2-5, with a possible D match to TRBD2 (5 bases). This CDR3 is 14 amino acids long. The V gene lost 5 bases and the J gene lost 5 bases, with 15 bases spanning the gap. Germline-derived CDR1 and CDR2 are SGHTA and FQGNSA. CDR3 residues: CASSPERVDETQYF. DNA of the CDR3: TGTGCCAGCAGCCCAGAGAGGGTGGACGAGACCCAGTACTTC.

This chain joins TRBV7-3 and TRBJ2-1, with TRBD2 matching over 8 bases. Trimming removed 2 bases from V and 2 bases from J; junction bases left unmatched: 2. This CDR3 has 15 amino acids. Germline V lookup: CDR1 SGHTA, CDR2 FQGTGA. DNA of the CDR3: TGTGCCAGCAGCTTATCCGGGGGGGCCTACAATGAGCAGTTCTTC. Translated: CASSLSGGAYNEQFF.